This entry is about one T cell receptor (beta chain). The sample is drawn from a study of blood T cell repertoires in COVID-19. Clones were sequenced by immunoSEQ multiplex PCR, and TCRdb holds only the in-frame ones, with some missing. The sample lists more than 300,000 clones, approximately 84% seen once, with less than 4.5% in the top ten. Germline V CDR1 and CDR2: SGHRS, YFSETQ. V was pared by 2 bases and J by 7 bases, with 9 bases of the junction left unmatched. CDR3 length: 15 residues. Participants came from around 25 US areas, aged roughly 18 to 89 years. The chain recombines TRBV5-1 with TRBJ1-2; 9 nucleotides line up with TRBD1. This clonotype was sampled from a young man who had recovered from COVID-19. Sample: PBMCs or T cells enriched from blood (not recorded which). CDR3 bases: TGCGCCAGCAGCTTCGACGCCGGGACAGGGACTGGCTACACCTTC. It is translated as CASSFDAGTGTGYTF.